The 17 T cell receptor beta chains below all came from one sample that was sequenced in a study of T cells in Graves' hyperthyroidism and ophthalmopathy (dated by TCRdb to about 2019). Library preparation employed multiplex PCR. The sequencing machine was an Illumina HiSeq 2000. TCR beta CDR3 regions were amplified from RNA transcripts. For the first round of RT-PCR on the TCR CDR3, the HTBI primer set was used together with the Qiagen OneStep RT-PCR kit. TCRdb cleaned the public reads at Q25 with fastp, built clones with MiXCR and kept in-frame beta chains. Rows are combined by CDR3 protein, so each entry shows the most common genes and DNA. This sample lists a few hundred thousand distinct CDR3 sequences; 13% to 15% were detected once. Around a sixth of the sample is taken by the ten largest. The specimen was blood. The receptors stem from a woman between 18 and 29 years old with Graves' hyperthyroidism.

V gene TRBV6-1 combines with J gene TRBJ2-1; no firm D call. There are 17 residues in the CDR3. Germline CDR1 and CDR2: MNHNS and SASEGT. V was clipped by 6 bases and J by 4 bases, with 22 bases between them. Here the CDR3 DNA reads TGTGCCAGCAGCCAATCCAGGAGCTGGCAGGTATACAATGAGCAGTTCTTC. Protein: CASSQSRSWQVYNEQFF.

Here the CDR3 reads CASSVLRDTEAFF. CDR3 sequence (DNA): TGTGCCAGTAGTGTTTTAAGGGACACTGAAGCTTTCTTT. J is TRBJ1-1 and V is TRBV19; D is unclear. The CDR3 sequence is 13 residues long. Trimming took 5 bases from V and 3 from J, leaving 10 bases between them. The germline V gene has CDR1 LNHDA and CDR2 SQIVND (reference sequence).

This chain joins TRBV6-5 and TRBJ1-2, with 10 bases that match TRBD1. Per the germline V gene, CDR1 is MNHEY and CDR2 is SVGAGI. The CDR3 spans 15 residues. With 4 bases clipped from V and 5 bases from J, the junction kept 7 bases outside the gene matches. CDR3 in DNA: TGTGCCAGCAGTTTCACCGGGACAGGGGCTTATGGCTACACCTTC. This translates into CASSFTGTGAYGYTF.

This clonotype has a count of ten or more. V is TRBV7-2 and J is TRBJ2-2, with D perhaps being TRBD1 or TRBD2 (5 bases each). V lost 3 bases and J lost 1, with 15 bases in between. Per germline, CDR1 SGHTA and CDR2 FQGNSA. CDR3 length equals 17 residues. CDR3 DNA: TGTGCCAGCAGCTTGAGGGGCGGCTGGGGGAACACCGGGGAGCTGTTTTTT. Amino acid sequence: CASSLRGGWGNTGELFF.

The rearrangement links TRBV30 to TRBJ2-4; 7 nucleotides line up with TRBD2. With 4 bases clipped from V and 3 bases from J, the junction kept 6 bases outside the gene matches. This CDR3 comprises 14 residues. CDR1 is GTSNPN and CDR2 is SVGIG in the germline V gene (reference sequence). CDR3 amino acids: CAWNGGLIKNIQYF. The CDR3 DNA reads as TGTGCCTGGAATGGGGGACTAATCAAAAACATTCAGTACTTC.

This clonotype was seen ten or more times. The J gene is TRBJ1-4, the V gene TRBV29-1; 7 bases match TRBD1. The CDR3 runs to 13 residues. From germline, CDR1 is SQVTM and CDR2 ANQGSEA. Trimming took 7 bases from V and 4 from J; bases not matched to a gene: 6. The CDR3 reads CSGETGNNEKLFF. Here the CDR3 DNA reads TGCAGCGGAGAGACAGGGAATAATGAAAAACTGTTTTTT.

This clonotype was seen many times. This rearrangement joins TRBV6-1 to TRBJ2-1, with a weak D call TRBD1 (5 bases). Trimming stripped 5 bases from V and 8 bases from J, with 13 bases between. Germline V CDR1 and CDR2: MNHNS, SASEGT. There are 13 residues in the CDR3. CDR3 protein: CASSNQGYDEQFF. The CDR3 bases are TGTGCCAGCAGTAACCAGGGTTACGATGAGCAGTTCTTC.

This clonotype was recorded many times. This rearrangement joins TRBV7-9 to TRBJ1-2; D possibly corresponds to TRBD1 (5 bases). The CDR3 has 13 amino acids. V lost 2 bases to trimming and J lost 8 bases, with 12 bases between them. The germline gives CDR1 SEHNR, CDR2 FQNEAQ (reference sequence). CDR3 nucleotide sequence: TGTGCCAGCAGCTTAATGCAGGGTCTAGGCTACACCTTC. This gives the protein CASSLMQGLGYTF.

The chain carries TRBV6-6 and TRBJ1-3, with a possible D match to TRBD1 (5 bases). There are 15 residues in the CDR3. The germline V gene encodes CDR1 MNHNY and CDR2 SVGAGI (reference sequence). Trimming pared 0 bases from V and 1 base from J, leaving 7 bases between. CDR3 nucleotides: TGTGCCAGCAGTTACTCTTCAGGGTCTGGAAACACCATATATTTT. Translated: CASSYSSGSGNTIYF.

The rearrangement links TRBV20-1 to TRBJ2-7; TRBD2 matches at 14 bases. Germline values: CDR1 DFQATT, CDR2 SNEGSKA (reference sequence). The CDR3 is 16 amino acids. J was trimmed by 7 bases and V by 4 bases; bases with no gene match: 12. CDR3 amino acids: CSAISGTSGSYWEQYF. CDR3 nucleotides: TGCAGTGCTATCTCCGGGACTAGCGGGAGTTATTGGGAGCAGTACTTC.

This clonotype was picked up a small number of times. V and J are TRBV20-1 and TRBJ2-7; 10 bases align to TRBD2. In germline, CDR1 is DFQATT, CDR2 SNEGSKA (reference sequence). V lost 1 base and J lost 4; bases outside the gene matches: 7. This CDR3 spans 15 amino acids. For the CDR3, the DNA is TGCAGTGCTAGAGGAAGGACTAGCGGAAGTTACGAGCAGTACTTC. This sequence encodes CSARGRTSGSYEQYF.

This clonotype has a count of ten or more. This chain links TRBV11-1 with TRBJ2-1; tentative D call: TRBD1 (6 bases). Deletions cut 0 bases from V and 9 bases from J, with 18 bases between. CDR1 is SGHAT, CDR2 FQDESV, per germline (reference sequence). CDR3 length equals 16 residues. The CDR3 loop reads CASSLASASLQGEQFF. The CDR3 region has the DNA TGTGCCAGCAGCTTAGCGTCGGCCTCCCTACAGGGTGAGCAGTTCTTC.

Written as DNA, the CDR3 is TGTGCCAGCAGCCCCTTAGCGGGAACCTACAATGAGCAGTTCTTC. Protein product: CASSPLAGTYNEQFF. V gene TRBV11-3 combines with J gene TRBJ2-1, with 8 bases aligning to TRBD2. Germline V gene data show CDR1 as SGHNT and CDR2 as YENEEA. The ends lost 5 bases at V and 2 bases at J; junction bases unmatched: 5. This CDR3 is built from 15 residues.

This sequence joins TRBV9 and TRBJ1-2; D is unclear. The V and J ends lost 1 base and 5 bases respectively, with 9 bases between them. CDR3 length: 13 residues. Per the germline V gene, CDR1 is SGDLS and CDR2 is YYNGEE. The CDR3 sequence is CASSVWPGYGYTF. The CDR3 nucleotides are TGTGCCAGCAGCGTATGGCCCGGGTATGGCTACACCTTC.

This clonotype occurred a few times. The gene calls are TRBV6-5 and TRBJ2-5; 10 positions match TRBD2. With V trimmed by 0 bases and J by 2 bases, 6 bases remained unmatched. This CDR3 has 17 residues. The germline CDR1 and CDR2 sequences are MNHEY and SVGAGI. This CDR3 reads CASSYSKAGGGQETQYF. CDR3 DNA: TGTGCCAGCAGTTACTCGAAAGCGGGGGGGGGGCAAGAGACCCAGTACTTC.

This clonotype was recorded many times. The V and J genes are TRBV10-3 and TRBJ2-1; 7 nucleotides match TRBD2. V lost 3 bases, J lost 7 bases, and 21 bases stayed unmatched. This CDR3 has 19 amino acids. Per germline, CDR1 ENHRY and CDR2 SYGVKD. This CDR3 is CAISDLSGESGASGNEQFF. The CDR3 nucleotides read TGTGCCATCAGTGATCTCAGCGGGGAGAGCGGCGCATCAGGAAATGAGCAGTTCTTC.

This clonotype has only a few counts. V is TRBV5-1 and J is TRBJ1-1, with D uncertain. The CDR3 consists of 14 residues. CDR1 and CDR2 from the germline V gene are SGHRS and YFSETQ. V lost 4 bases and J lost 4, with 14 bases in between. CDR3 nucleotide sequence: TGCGCCAGCAGCCTAAACATTGCGGGCACTGAAGCTTTCTTT. Residues: CASSLNIAGTEAFF.